What follows are 15 T cell receptor beta chains derived from one specimen sequenced in a study of CXCR3-negative and CXCR3-positive naive CD8 T cells. Study results and limitations: The study found more hydrophobic TRB CDR3s in CXCR3-positive naive cells than in CXCR3-negative naive cells.

The study made its TRB cDNA libraries by 5' RACE, adding UMI labels. With the 5' RACE reads reprocessed, TCRdb shows one record per CDR3 protein and no DNA. The sample holds roughly 59,000 distinct CDR3 sequences. Antigens for these TCRs are unknown. The sequenced sample consisted of naive CXCR3+ CD8+ T cells from blood. Specified subset: CD45RO-CCR7+CD27+CD95- naive CD8+ T cells expressing CXCR3 (TNR3+). The receptors were sampled from a human donor in good health. Some clones in this sample may be carry-over from other donors' samples.

The chain joins TRBV11-3 to TRBJ2-7; TCRdb names TRBD1, which stays unverified in the absence of DNA. This CDR3 contains 13 residues. Germline CDR1 is SGHNT and CDR2 is YENEEA. CDR3: CASSPGQGYEQYF.

J is TRBJ2-7 and V is TRBV30; TCRdb's assignment of TRBD1 cannot be checked, as there is no DNA. Germline-derived CDR1 and CDR2 are GTSNPN and SVGIG (reference sequence). This CDR3 is built from 14 residues. This CDR3 reads CAWTTGHNPYEQYF.

The chain carries TRBV6-2 or TRBV6-3 and TRBJ1-1. Germline V lookup: CDR1 MNHEY, CDR2 SVGEGT. This CDR3 region has 12 residues. CDR3 sequence reads: CASSYGGPEAFF.

This chain uses TRBV6-2 or TRBV6-3 with TRBJ2-7. The germline V gene encodes CDR1 MNHEY and CDR2 SVGEGT. The CDR3 runs 14 residues. CDR3: CASSYATGLYEQYF.

The V gene is TRBV29-1, the J gene TRBJ2-5; TCRdb picks TRBD1, but there is no DNA to check that call. Germline lookup yields CDR1 SQVTM and CDR2 ANQGSEA. CDR3 size: 17 residues. Here the CDR3 reads CSVESWGGRGIGETQYF.

V gene TRBV6-5 combines with J gene TRBJ1-1. The CDR3 runs to 15 residues. From germline, CDR1 is MNHEY and CDR2 SVGAGI. Here the CDR3 reads CASSYLVPENTEAFF.

J is TRBJ2-7 and V is TRBV25-1. Germline V gene sequence: CDR1 MGHDK, CDR2 SYGVNS. The CDR3 spans 14 residues. This CDR3 is CASSESVSSYEQYF.

The V and J genes are TRBV14 and TRBJ1-1; checking the TCRdb D call of TRBD1 is not possible without DNA. CDR3 size: 15 residues. Germline values: CDR1 SGHDN, CDR2 FVKESK. This CDR3 is CASSQDPGLNTEAFF.

V and J are TRBV7-2 and TRBJ1-2. This CDR3 is built from 14 residues. Germline loops: CDR1 SGHTA, CDR2 FQGNSA. CDR3 amino acids: CASSLGTVNYGYTF. The variable domain in full, completed from reference TRBV7-2 and TRBJ1-2, reads GAGVSQSPSNKVTEKGKDVELRCDPISGHTALYWYRQSLGQGLEFLIYFQGNSAPDKSGLPSDRFSAERTGGSVSTLTIQRTQQEDSAVYLCASSLGTVNYGYTFGSGTRLTVV.

V usage is TRBV27 and J usage is TRBJ2-3; with no DNA, the TCRdb D assignment of TRBD1 cannot be verified. In germline, CDR1 is MNHEY, CDR2 SMNVEV (reference sequence). The CDR3 runs to 15 residues. The CDR3 protein is CASTEGDPSTNTQYF.

The chain links TRBV18 to TRBJ2-3; absent DNA, TCRdb's TRBD2 call cannot be checked. This CDR3 is built from 17 residues. Germline values: CDR1 KGHSH, CDR2 LQKENI. The CDR3 here is CASSPRGGAKHTDTQYF.

J is TRBJ2-3 and V is TRBV6-2 or TRBV6-3; lacking DNA, the TRBD1 call made by TCRdb goes unchecked. CDR3 length: 16 amino acids. Germline assignment: CDR1 MNHEY and CDR2 SVGEGT. CDR3 in amino acids: CASSPKFREHTDTQYF.

The chain recombines TRBV4-1 with TRBJ2-1. The germline CDR1 and CDR2 sequences are MGHRA and YSYEKL. This CDR3 has 14 residues. The CDR3 reads CASSERSSYNEQFF.

This chain links TRBV15 with TRBJ2-7; TCRdb outputs TRBD1, but without DNA this stays unchecked. Germline loops: CDR1 LNHNV, CDR2 YYDKDF (reference sequence). This CDR3 has 14 amino acids. The CDR3 sequence is CATSRGDLLYEQYF. Together with reference TRBV15 and TRBJ2-7, the CDR3 gives the full variable domain: DAMVIQNPRYQVTQFGKPVTLSCSQTLNHNVMYWYQQKSSQAPKLLFHYYDKDFNNEADTPDNFQSRRPNTSFCFLDIRSPGLGDTAMYLCATSRGDLLYEQYFGPGTRLTVT.

The genes are TRBV6-2 or TRBV6-3 and TRBJ2-2. The CDR3 runs to 12 residues. Germline values: CDR1 MNHEY, CDR2 SVGEGT. This CDR3 is CASSYSRGELFF.